Sequencing of this T cell receptor (beta chain) was carried out in a study of cytomegalovirus exposure and HLA in healthy donors. About the study: A preliminary data release comprised tens of millions of unique TCRs obtained from HLA-typed donors.

With V trimmed by 7 bases and J by 4 bases, 10 bases remained unmatched. This CDR3 has 15 residues. Looked up from germline, CDR1 is SNHLY and CDR2 is FYNNEI. The donors, nominally healthy at sampling, likely had unrecorded immune exposures. Regarding the study as a whole: The listing of 150 to 200 TCR beta chains classed them as cytomegalovirus-associated. Later analysis showed most CMV-associated TCR beta chains appearing HLA-restricted.

This clone has only a few counts. Its antigen is unidentified. The PCR used 60 Vbeta and 13 Jbeta primers. Produced via immunoSEQ multiplex PCR; TCRdb's table is partial and in-frame only. Of fewer than 120,000 clones listed, over 65% are singletons. The TCR originated in a young woman in good health and CMV-seronegative. This chain connects TRBV2 to TRBJ2-3; TRBD2 matches at 8 bases. Specimen: PBMCs. This chain's CDR3 is CASNPGTRGSDTQYF. CDR3 sequence (DNA): TGTGCCAGCAACCCCGGGACTAGAGGCTCAGATACGCAGTATTTT.